These 20 T cell receptor beta chains were all obtained from the same sample, sequenced in a study of T-cell reconstitution after alpha-beta-depleted transplantation in children. Unique molecular identifiers were built into the TCRbeta library. TCRdb reprocessed the PCR reads with MiXCR, giving one entry per CDR3 protein. The data hold about 200,000 distinct CDR3 sequences, with about 6.6% observed a single time. The sequenced sample was PBMCs, obtained before TCRalphabeta/CD19-depleted stem cell transplant. These receptors all come from a boy aged 2 to 10 with acute lymphoblastic leukemia, due to receive a stem cell transplant.

This clonotype appeared a few times. The chain is built from TRBV27 and TRBJ2-7; TRBD1 aligns across 12 bases. The V segment lost 7 bases and the J segment 5 bases; nucleotides outside the gene matches: 12. The germline V gene encodes CDR1 MNHEY and CDR2 SMNVEV (reference sequence). This CDR3 contains 16 residues. CDR3: CASTGLGTGGVHEQYF. In DNA, the CDR3 is TGTGCCAGCACGGGCCTCGGGACAGGGGGCGTCCACGAGCAGTACTTC.

Ten or more counts support this clonotype. V is TRBV29-1 and J is TRBJ2-1; 9 bases align to TRBD2. Trimming at V came to 4 bases and at J to 5 bases, leaving 6 bases not matched to a gene. Germline V gene data show CDR1 as SQVTM and CDR2 as ANQGSEA. The CDR3 consists of 14 residues. This CDR3 reads CSVVWLAGHNEQFF. CDR3 nucleotide sequence: TGCAGCGTTGTGTGGCTAGCGGGGCACAATGAGCAGTTCTTC.

This clonotype was counted only a few times. The gene calls are TRBV12-5 and TRBJ2-5; 7 bases fit TRBD2. The CDR3 totals 16 residues. The trim removed 6 bases at V and 4 bases at J, leaving 14 bases unmatched. In germline, CDR1 is LGHNT, CDR2 FRNRAP. CDR3: CASGEGRDYPGETQYF. CDR3 coding DNA: TGTGCTAGTGGGGAGGGCCGGGACTACCCGGGAGAGACCCAGTACTTC. The full variable domain, its missing parts supplied by reference TRBV12-5 and TRBJ2-5, is DARVTQTPRHKVTEMGQEVTMRCQPILGHNTVFWYRQTMMQGLELLAYFRNRAPLDDSGMPKDRFSAEMPDATLATLKIQPSEPRDSAVYFCASGEGRDYPGETQYFGPGTRLLVL.

In its sample, this clonotype was seen many times. The chain uses TRBV7-2 and TRBJ2-5; a possible D gene is TRBD1 (6 bases). V dropped 4 bases and J dropped 4 bases, with 22 bases sitting between them. Per the germline V gene, CDR1 is SGHTA and CDR2 is FQGNSA. This CDR3 spans 17 amino acids. CDR3 nucleotide sequence: TGTGCCAGCAGCTCCATGAAGGGGGAACCGACGAGAGAGACCCAGTACTTC. Translation gives CASSSMKGEPTRETQYF.

J is TRBJ2-2 and V is TRBV2, with 9 positions matching TRBD1. J lost 5 bases, V lost 6 bases, and 10 bases had no gene match. The length of the CDR3 is 16 residues. Per the germline V gene, CDR1 is SNHLY and CDR2 is FYNNEI. This chain's CDR3 is CASRGLTGGATGELFF. As DNA, the CDR3 is TGTGCCAGCAGGGGACTTACAGGGGGCGCGACCGGGGAGCTGTTTTTT.

This sequence joins TRBV20-1 and TRBJ2-5; 11 positions match TRBD2. CDR1 is DFQATT and CDR2 is SNEGSKA in the germline V gene (reference sequence). V was clipped by 0 bases and J by 5 bases; unmatched bases: 20. The CDR3 length is 20 residues. In DNA, the CDR3 is TGCAGTGCTAGAGATCCGGGGCTAGCGGGAGGAAATATAATCCTGGAGACCCAGTACTTC. Translating gives CSARDPGLAGGNIILETQYF.

This clonotype was counted many times. The genes are TRBV7-2 and TRBJ2-3; D is possibly TRBD1 (5 bases). CDR1 is SGHTA and CDR2 is FQGNSA in the germline V gene. This CDR3 has 12 amino acids. The CDR3 bases are TGTGCAGGGGCAGCGAGCACAGATACGCAGTATTTT. It is translated as CAGAASTDTQYF.

This clonotype was counted at least ten times. The rearrangement joins TRBV6-2 or TRBV6-3 to TRBJ1-1; TRBD1 might be the D (6 bases). V was cut by 2 bases and J by 5 bases, with 12 bases left in between. CDR1 and CDR2 from the germline V gene are MNHEY and SVGEGT. The CDR3 has 14 amino acids. In DNA, the CDR3 is TGTGCCAGCAGTTACCAGGGGCGCCGAACTGAAGCTTTCTTT. The encoded protein is CASSYQGRRTEAFF.

This clonotype turned up a few times. V is TRBV7-9 and J is TRBJ2-7, with D uncertain. From germline, CDR1 is SEHNR and CDR2 FQNEAQ (reference sequence). Trimming shortened V by 4 bases and J by 3 bases, and 16 bases separated the two germline ends. The CDR3 totals 15 residues. The CDR3 loop is CASSSSPTSYYEQYF. As DNA, the CDR3 is TGTGCCAGCAGCTCCAGTCCGACATCCTACTACGAGCAGTACTTC.

Ten or more counts support this clonotype. V and J are TRBV7-3 and TRBJ2-1, with a weak D call TRBD2 (5 bases). Trimming took off 2 bases at V and 3 bases at J, with 11 bases between the two ends. The CDR3 has 15 residues. CDR1 is SGHTA and CDR2 is FQGTGA in the germline V gene. The CDR3 protein is CASSLLGKDYNEQFF. CDR3 bases: TGTGCCAGCAGCTTACTCGGGAAAGACTACAATGAGCAGTTCTTC.

This clonotype occurred many times. The gene calls are TRBV10-3 and TRBJ2-3, with TRBD2 identical over 9 bases. The J segment lost 6 bases and the V segment lost 5 bases, leaving 6 bases of the junction unmatched. The CDR3 covers 14 residues. Germline CDR1 ENHRY, CDR2 SYGVKD. The CDR3 sequence is CAISLSGSDDTQYF. CDR3 bases: TGTGCCATCAGTCTTAGCGGGAGCGATGATACGCAGTATTTT.

This clonotype was seen more than once but under ten times. The chain carries TRBV30 and TRBJ1-1, with D uncertain. This CDR3 contains 11 residues. Germline CDR1 and CDR2: GTSNPN and SVGIG (reference sequence). V was shortened by 2 bases and J by 4 bases, with 5 bases between the two germline ends. The CDR3 DNA reads as TGTGCCTGGAGTAGGATCACTGAAGCTTTCTTT. Translated: CAWSRITEAFF.

This chain connects TRBV7-3 to TRBJ2-1; 8 bases fit TRBD1. CDR1 is SGHTA and CDR2 is FQGTGA in the germline V gene. CDR3 length equals 16 residues. Losses at the gene ends were 2 bases for V and 1 base for J; bases not matched to a gene: 4. The CDR3 protein is CASSLGDRFSYNEQFF. CDR3 in DNA: TGTGCCAGCAGCTTAGGGGACAGGTTTTCCTACAATGAGCAGTTCTTC.

This clonotype has at least ten counts. V usage is TRBV12-3 or TRBV12-4 and J usage is TRBJ1-3, with TRBD1 matching over 7 bases. The J segment lost 0 bases and the V segment lost 5 bases, leaving 7 bases of the junction unmatched. This CDR3 is 16 amino acids long. The CDR3 sequence: CASSPRTGASGNTIYF. CDR3 bases: TGTGCCAGCAGTCCAAGGACAGGAGCCTCTGGAAACACCATATATTTT.

This clonotype was picked up many times. The chain recombines TRBV5-5 with TRBJ1-5; TRBD1 might be the D (6 bases). V lost 4 bases and J lost 6, with 17 bases in between. The CDR3 totals 15 residues. Germline V CDR1 and CDR2: SGHKS, YYEKEE (reference sequence). CDR3 coding DNA: TGTGCCAGCAGCCAGACCCCAGGGGCAAGTCAGCCCCAGCATTTT. As protein: CASSQTPGASQPQHF.

This clonotype has a count of ten or more. The chain employs TRBV29-1 and TRBJ1-1, with D maybe TRBD1 (6 bases). The CDR3 sequence is 14 residues long. Germline loops: CDR1 SQVTM, CDR2 ANQGSEA. The germline V and J ends were trimmed by 7 bases and 0 bases, with 15 bases remaining between them. The CDR3 DNA is TGCAGCGCTGATACAGGGTCCCTGAACACTGAAGCTTTCTTT. Encoded protein: CSADTGSLNTEAFF.

This clonotype was seen only a few times. V and J are TRBV20-1 and TRBJ1-1; D unclear. V was trimmed by 5 bases and J by 3 bases, leaving 16 bases between them. The V gene's germline CDR1 is DFQATT and CDR2 SNEGSKA (reference sequence). This CDR3 is 14 amino acids long. CDR3 coding DNA: TGCAGTGCTGGGGAGACCGTGGGATACACTGAAGCTTTCTTT. This encodes CSAGETVGYTEAFF.

This clonotype was seen a few times. The genes are TRBV21-1 and TRBJ1-1; TRBD1 is the table's D call and was not checked against the DNA. TRBV21-1 is a listed pseudogene. The CDR3 covers 17 residues. The CDR3 DNA follows: TGTGCCAGCAGCAAAGGGGAGGACAGGGTATTAAGCGCTGAAGCTTTCTTT. Protein: CASSKGEDRVLSAEAFF.

This clonotype occurred many times. V and J are TRBV20-1 and TRBJ2-3; no definite D call. V lost 6 bases, J lost 0 bases, and 7 bases lay in between. This CDR3 has 12 amino acids. Germline loops: CDR1 DFQATT, CDR2 SNEGSKA (reference sequence). The CDR3 protein is CSAPQSTDTQYF. The CDR3 region has the DNA TGCAGTGCACCACAGAGCACAGATACGCAGTATTTT.

A few counts support this clonotype. The V and J genes are TRBV2 and TRBJ1-3; the D is unclear. Trimming left V 7 bases short and J 0 bases short, with 16 bases between. This CDR3 has 16 amino acids. Germline V CDR1 and CDR2: SNHLY, FYNNEI. The CDR3, as DNA: TGTGCCAGCATGTCGAGCCGGGCTTACTCTGGAAACACCATATATTTT. Translated: CASMSSRAYSGNTIYF.